The 12 T cell receptor beta chains below come from one sample, sequenced in a study of blood T cells in healthy people across ages. Then a second PCR, running roughly 7 to 11 cycles, was carried out with a sample-barcoded 5' primer and a J-beta primer mix. TCRdb itself ran the 5' RACE reads through MiXCR, one entry per CDR3 protein. Of 1.5 million to 2 million distinct CDR3 sequences in the sample, about 49% were seen once. The sequenced sample consisted of blood. All receptors come from a woman aged 40 to 50 in good health.

The V gene is TRBV11-2, the J gene TRBJ2-3, with 7 bases fitting TRBD2. Germline CDR1 and CDR2: SGHAT and FQNNGV. After removal of 4 bases from V and 1 base from J, the junction contained 8 bases not matched to a gene. This CDR3 contains 16 residues. In DNA form, the CDR3 reads TGTGCCAGCAGCTCACGAAGTGGGGGGGGCACAGATACGCAGTATTTT. It encodes CASSSRSGGGTDTQYF.

The chain combines TRBV29-1 with TRBJ2-6; D might be TRBD2 (5 bases). Deletions cut 6 bases from V and 0 bases from J, with 9 bases between. Germline CDR1 and CDR2: SQVTM and ANQGSEA. There are 14 residues in the CDR3. The CDR3 DNA reads as TGCAGCGTCTCCGGGGACTCTGGGGCCAACGTCCTGACTTTC. This encodes CSVSGDSGANVLTF.

This sequence joins TRBV19 and TRBJ2-5; 7 bases agree with TRBD1. The CDR3 length is 14 residues. The germline CDR1 and CDR2 sequences are LNHDA and SQIVND (reference sequence). After removal of 7 bases from V and 5 bases from J, the junction contained 10 bases not matched to a gene. The CDR3, as DNA: TGTGCCAGTACCTTCGGACAGGCCAGGGAGACCCAGTACTTC. Amino acids: CASTFGQARETQYF.

CDR3 sequence (DNA): TGCAGCGTTGAGCTACAGGGCATGAACACTGAAGCTTTCTTT. Its protein product is CSVELQGMNTEAFF. V gene TRBV29-1 combines with J gene TRBJ1-1; TRBD1 might be the D (6 bases). Deletions cut 3 bases from V and 0 bases from J, with 11 bases between. Germline V gives CDR1 SQVTM, CDR2 ANQGSEA. This CDR3 spans 14 amino acids.

The chain has TRBV27 and TRBJ2-7, with 8 bases lining up with TRBD1. The CDR3 loop spans 14 amino acids. With 8 bases clipped from V and 4 bases from J, the junction kept 10 bases outside the gene matches. Germline CDR1 MNHEY, CDR2 SMNVEV (reference sequence). CDR3 in DNA: TGTGCCAGCTCTTCAGGACAGGGTAATTACGAGCAGTACTTC. This translates into CASSSGQGNYEQYF.

In its sample, this clonotype was seen a few times. This chain uses TRBV20-1 with TRBJ2-1; 10 bases are a match to TRBD2. This CDR3 comprises 16 residues. In germline, CDR1 is DFQATT, CDR2 SNEGSKA (reference sequence). The junction had 8 bases not matched to a gene; V was cut back by 3 bases and J by 3 bases. CDR3 residues: CSASAPLAGYYNEQFF. Written as DNA, the CDR3 is TGCAGTGCTAGCGCCCCACTAGCGGGGTACTACAATGAGCAGTTCTTC.

The chain combines TRBV27 with TRBJ1-5, with D uncertain. Germline V gives CDR1 MNHEY, CDR2 SMNVEV (reference sequence). V lost 6 bases to trimming and J lost 3 bases, with 9 bases between them. This CDR3 has 13 residues. CDR3 sequence (DNA): TGTGCCAGCAGCCCAAAGCCCAATCAGCCCCAGCATTTT. It is translated as CASSPKPNQPQHF.

The chain combines TRBV27 with TRBJ1-5, with unresolved D. Trimming shortened V by 3 bases and J by 4 bases, and 7 bases separated the two germline ends. The germline V gene has CDR1 MNHEY and CDR2 SMNVEV (reference sequence). The length of the CDR3 is 13 residues. This CDR3 is CASSFHINQPQHF. CDR3 bases: TGTGCCAGCAGTTTTCACATTAATCAGCCCCAGCATTTT.

The rearrangement joins TRBV29-1 to TRBJ1-2; a possible D gene is TRBD1 (5 bases). The CDR3 has 10 amino acids. V was pared by 4 bases and J by 13 bases, with 13 bases between. CDR1 SQVTM and CDR2 ANQGSEA come from the germline V gene. This chain's CDR3 is CSVGTTLPTF. The CDR3 DNA reads TGCAGCGTTGGGACAACTTTACCCACCTTC.

V gene TRBV12-3 or TRBV12-4 combines with J gene TRBJ2-7; D not certain. Trimming removed 3 bases from V and 0 bases from J, with 12 bases in between. The CDR3 totals 15 residues. In DNA, the CDR3 is TGTGCCAGCAGTTTCCCCACAAGGGACTCCTACGAGCAGTACTTC. Translating it yields CASSFPTRDSYEQYF.

The CDR3 loop is CASSEEARGDEQFF. In DNA, the CDR3 is TGTGCCAGCAGTGAAGAGGCCAGGGGGGATGAGCAGTTCTTC. The chain recombines TRBV6-1 with TRBJ2-1; perhaps TRBD1 as D (7 bases). CDR3 length: 14 residues. V dropped 1 base and J dropped 8 bases, with 12 bases sitting between them. Germline values: CDR1 MNHNS, CDR2 SASEGT.

This clonotype was found a few times. V and J are TRBV7-8 and TRBJ2-7, with 7 nucleotides matching TRBD2. The V and J ends lost 4 bases and 2 bases, in that order; junction bases with no gene match: 14. The CDR3 is 17 amino acids. The germline V gene has CDR1 SGHVS and CDR2 FQNEAQ. The CDR3 is CASSWRETSDSPYEQYF. The CDR3 DNA reads TGTGCCAGCAGCTGGAGGGAAACTAGCGATTCCCCCTACGAGCAGTACTTC. Full variable domain (outside the CDR3, taken from reference TRBV7-8 and TRBJ2-7): GAGVSQSPRYKVAKRGQDVALRCDPISGHVSLFWYQQALGQGPEFLTYFQNEAQLDKSGLPSDRFFAERPEGSVSTLKIQRTQQEDSAVYLCASSWRETSDSPYEQYFGPGTRLTVT.